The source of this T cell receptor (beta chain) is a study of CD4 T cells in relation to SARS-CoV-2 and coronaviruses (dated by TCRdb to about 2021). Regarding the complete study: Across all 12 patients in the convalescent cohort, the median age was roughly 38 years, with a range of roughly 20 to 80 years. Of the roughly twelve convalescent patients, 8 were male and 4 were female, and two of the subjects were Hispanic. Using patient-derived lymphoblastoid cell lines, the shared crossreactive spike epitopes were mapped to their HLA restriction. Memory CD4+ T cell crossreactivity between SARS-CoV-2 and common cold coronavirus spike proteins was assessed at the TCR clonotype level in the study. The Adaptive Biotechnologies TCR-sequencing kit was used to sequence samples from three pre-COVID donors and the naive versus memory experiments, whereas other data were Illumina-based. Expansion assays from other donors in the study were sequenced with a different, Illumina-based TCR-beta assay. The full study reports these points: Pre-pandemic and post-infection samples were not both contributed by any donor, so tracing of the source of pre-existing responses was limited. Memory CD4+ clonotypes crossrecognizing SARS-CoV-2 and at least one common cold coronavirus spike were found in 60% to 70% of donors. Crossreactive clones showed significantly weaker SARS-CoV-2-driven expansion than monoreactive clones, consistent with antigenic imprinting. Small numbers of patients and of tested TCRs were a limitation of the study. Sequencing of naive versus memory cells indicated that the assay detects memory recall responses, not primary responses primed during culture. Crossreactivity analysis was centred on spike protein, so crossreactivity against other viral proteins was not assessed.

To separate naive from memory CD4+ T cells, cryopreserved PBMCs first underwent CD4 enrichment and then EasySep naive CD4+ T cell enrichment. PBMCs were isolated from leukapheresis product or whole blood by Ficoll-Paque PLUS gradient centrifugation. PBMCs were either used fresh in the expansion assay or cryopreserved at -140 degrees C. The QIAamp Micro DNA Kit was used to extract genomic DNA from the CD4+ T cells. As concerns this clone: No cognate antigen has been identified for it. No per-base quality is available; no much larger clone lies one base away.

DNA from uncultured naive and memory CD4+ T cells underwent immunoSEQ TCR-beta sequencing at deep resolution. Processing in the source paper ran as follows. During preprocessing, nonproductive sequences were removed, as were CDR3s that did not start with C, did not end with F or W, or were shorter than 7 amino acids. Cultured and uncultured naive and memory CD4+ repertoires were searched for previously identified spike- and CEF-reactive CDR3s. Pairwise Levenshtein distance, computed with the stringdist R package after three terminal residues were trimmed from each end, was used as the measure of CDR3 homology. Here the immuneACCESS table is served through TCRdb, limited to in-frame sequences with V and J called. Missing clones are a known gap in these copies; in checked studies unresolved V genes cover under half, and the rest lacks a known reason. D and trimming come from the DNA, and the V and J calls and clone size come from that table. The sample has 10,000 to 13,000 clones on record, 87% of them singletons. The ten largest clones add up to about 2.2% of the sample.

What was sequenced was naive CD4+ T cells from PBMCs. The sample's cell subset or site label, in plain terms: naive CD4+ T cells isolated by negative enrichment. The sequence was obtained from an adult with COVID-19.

The DNA is TGTGCCAGCAGCCCCGGCCAGGTTGGTTCACCCCTCCACTTT. This sequence encodes CASSPGQVGSPLHF. Rearrangement joined TRBV7-9 to TRBJ1-6, with the identity of the D gene unclear. Reading from cysteine to phenylalanine, the CDR3 counts 14 amino acids. Here the CDR3 DNA is all that survives: 42 bases in frame from base 1. Taken from the germline V gene (reference sequence), the CDR1 and CDR2 loops are SEHNR and FQNEAQ. The junction shows trimming of 5 bases on V and 9 bases on J, plus 14 bases between the germline ends.